Here is one T cell receptor (beta chain) with its context. This sample is part of a study of OX40 agonist ivuxolimab in advanced cancers. CDR1 WNHNN and CDR2 SYGVQD come from the germline V gene (reference sequence). The V and J ends lost 0 bases and 7 bases respectively, with 10 bases between them. The CDR3 has 14 amino acids. Anyone with autoimmune disease history or systemic immunosuppression was excluded. The method was immunoSEQ multiplex PCR; TCRdb's version includes in-frame clones alone and lacks a portion of them. The sample consists of roughly 49,000 clones, about 80% of them appearing once.

The chain combines TRBV10-1 with TRBJ2-1; a possible D gene is TRBD2 (6 bases). The specimen was CD4+ or CD8+ T cells sorted from blood, collected in a trial of the OX40 agonist ivuxolimab. The receptor's source is an adult with an advanced solid tumor such as melanoma, head and neck, liver or kidney cancer. CDR3 DNA sequence: TGCGCCAGCAGTGAGTCCGGGGGTAAGAATGAGCAGTTCTTC. Its translation: CASSESGGKNEQFF.